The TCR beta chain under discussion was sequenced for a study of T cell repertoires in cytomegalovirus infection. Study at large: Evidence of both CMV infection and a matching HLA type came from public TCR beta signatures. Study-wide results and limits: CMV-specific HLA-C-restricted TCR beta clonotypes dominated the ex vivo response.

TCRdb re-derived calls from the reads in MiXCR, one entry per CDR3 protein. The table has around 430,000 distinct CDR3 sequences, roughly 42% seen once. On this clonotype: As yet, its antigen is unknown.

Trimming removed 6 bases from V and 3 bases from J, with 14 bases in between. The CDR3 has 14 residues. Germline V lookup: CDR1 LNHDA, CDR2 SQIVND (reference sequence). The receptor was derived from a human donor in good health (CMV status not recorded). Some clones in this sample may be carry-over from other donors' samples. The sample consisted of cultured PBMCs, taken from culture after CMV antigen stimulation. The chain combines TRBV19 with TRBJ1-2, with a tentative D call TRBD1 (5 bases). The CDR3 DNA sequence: TGTGCCAGTAGGGAGCCAGGGATCGACTATGGCTACACCTTC. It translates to CASREPGIDYGYTF.